This T cell receptor beta chain emerged from a study of CD8 T cells in ankylosing spondylitis. Findings and caveats of the study: Several of the motif variants were reported before in synovial fluid and blood from reactive arthritis. The disease-linked clones had a CD8+ phenotype and low blood frequencies. Disease-associated clones were reportedly significantly overrepresented in matched ankylosing spondylitis synovial fluid.

CDR3 size: 14 residues. V was cut by 1 base and J by 1 base, with 10 bases left in between. Germline V gives CDR1 DFQATT, CDR2 SNEGSKA (reference sequence). Note on this clonotype: Its antigen is unknown.

A quantitative 5'-RACE method, one with molecular barcodes, was used to make TCR beta libraries. TCRdb re-derived calls from the 5' RACE reads in MiXCR, one entry per CDR3 protein. The sample records fewer than 250,000 distinct CDR3 sequences, 25% to 30% being singletons. The TCR sequence derives from a male donor with ankylosing spondylitis or in good health (not recorded which). The sample taken for sequencing was blood, either unsorted or a sorted T cell fraction (not recorded which). The chain has TRBV20-1 and TRBJ1-1; the D gene is possibly TRBD1 (5 bases). CDR3 DNA: TGCAGTGCTAGAGGGGGGGGGTCGAACACTGAAGCTTTCTTT. Residues: CSARGGGSNTEAFF.